Below are 11 T cell receptor beta chains sequenced from a single sample in a study of cytomegalovirus exposure and HLA in healthy donors. Amplification used 60 Vbeta primers and 13 Jbeta primers. The protocol was immunoSEQ multiplex PCR, while the TCRdb copy is restricted to in-frame clones and leaves out a portion. The sample data list about 130,000 clones. Source material: PBMCs. The receptors derive from a woman aged 55-69 years in good health and CMV-seronegative.

The V gene is TRBV19, the J gene TRBJ2-7; no reliable D call. CDR1 is LNHDA, CDR2 SQIVND, per germline (reference sequence). Trimming pared 5 bases from V and 3 bases from J, leaving 17 bases between. The CDR3 has 15 amino acids. In nucleotides, the CDR3 is TGTGCCAGTAGTCCGACGGAGACTCAAGGCTACGAGCAGTACTTC. This translates into CASSPTETQGYEQYF.

The genes are TRBV19 and TRBJ2-7; 8 nucleotides match TRBD1. The CDR3 is 17 residues long. Trimming cost V 8 bases and J 5 bases; bases outside gene matches: 20. CDR1 and CDR2 from the germline V gene are LNHDA and SQIVND (reference sequence). Here the CDR3 DNA reads TGTGCCAGTTCGGTCTCCAAAGACAGGGGATCTTTCCACGAGCAGTACTTC. Protein: CASSVSKDRGSFHEQYF. The variable domain in full, completed from reference TRBV19 and TRBJ2-7, reads DGGITQSPKYLFRKEGQNVTLSCEQNLNHDAMYWYRQDPGQGLRLIYYSQIVNDFQKGDIAEGYSVSREKKESFPLTVTSAQKNPTAFYLCASSVSKDRGSFHEQYFGPGTRLTVT.

This chain links TRBV27 with TRBJ1-5; D gene ambiguous. The ends were cut back, 6 bases at V and 1 base at J, with 7 bases in the middle. The CDR3 loop spans 13 amino acids. Germline V gives CDR1 MNHEY, CDR2 SMNVEV (reference sequence). This CDR3 reads CASRRTSNQPQHF. The DNA for the CDR3 is TGTGCCAGCAGGAGAACGAGCAATCAGCCCCAGCATTTT.

The rearrangement uses TRBV2 and TRBJ1-5; D is unclear. V shed 6 bases and J shed 0 bases, with 9 bases lying between them. In germline, CDR1 is SNHLY, CDR2 FYNNEI. The CDR3 has 14 residues. In DNA form, the CDR3 reads TGTGCCAGCAGGGCAGATAATAGCAATCAGCCCCAGCATTTT. Protein sequence: CASRADNSNQPQHF.

The V and J genes are TRBV7-3 and TRBJ2-5; possibly TRBD1 for D (6 bases). Germline V gives CDR1 SGHTA, CDR2 FQGTGA. The V end lost 5 bases, the J end lost 0 bases, and 13 bases lay between the germline ends. The CDR3 is made up of 15 amino acids. CDR3 sequence: CASSPTGGHQETQYF. The DNA of the CDR3 is TGTGCCAGCAGCCCTACTGGGGGCCACCAAGAGACCCAGTACTTC. Using reference TRBV7-3 and TRBJ2-5 for the parts outside the CDR3, the full variable domain is GAGVSQTPSNKVTEKGKYVELRCDPISGHTALYWYRQSLGQGPEFLIYFQGTGAADDSGLPNDRFFAVRPEGSVSTLKIQRTERGDSAVYLCASSPTGGHQETQYFGPGTRLLVL.

The chain carries TRBV28 and TRBJ2-1; TRBD1 matches at 7 bases. From germline, CDR1 is MDHEN and CDR2 SYDVKM. This CDR3 has 16 amino acids. Trimming took 2 bases from V and 2 from J; bases not matched to a gene: 6. The CDR3 region is CASSLIGGYPYNEQFF. The CDR3 DNA reads as TGTGCCAGCAGTTTAATAGGGGGCTATCCCTACAATGAGCAGTTCTTC.

The rearrangement uses TRBV19 and TRBJ1-3; D not certain. There are 15 residues in the CDR3. V was clipped by 4 bases and J by 0 bases, with 10 bases between them. CDR1 is LNHDA and CDR2 is SQIVND in the germline V gene (reference sequence). CDR3 in DNA: TGTGCCAGTAGTAAAGCTTCCTACTCTGGAAACACCATATATTTT. Its protein is CASSKASYSGNTIYF.

The CDR3 here is CASVEREGFRYEQYF. The CDR3 nucleotides are TGTGCCAGCGTCGAGCGGGAGGGCTTTCGGTACGAGCAGTACTTC. This chain links TRBV6-6 with TRBJ2-7, with 10 bases matching TRBD2. J was trimmed by 4 bases and V by 8 bases; bases with no gene match: 11. Per germline, CDR1 MNHNY and CDR2 SVGAGI (reference sequence). The CDR3 consists of 15 residues.

The rearrangement links TRBV9 to TRBJ2-2; the match to TRBD2 covers 11 bases. Germline V CDR1 and CDR2: SGDLS, YYNGEE. The CDR3 runs 16 residues. V trimming: 6 bases; J trimming: 3 bases; junction bases outside the gene matches: 7. Written as DNA, the CDR3 is TGTGCCAGCACCCCACTAGCGGGAGTATACACCGGGGAGCTGTTTTTT. The encoded protein is CASTPLAGVYTGELFF.

The rearrangement joins TRBV19 to TRBJ1-3; 7 bases map to TRBD1. The CDR3 is 17 amino acids. Looked up from germline, CDR1 is LNHDA and CDR2 is SQIVND (reference sequence). The V and J ends lost 3 bases and 1 base, in that order; junction bases with no gene match: 9. CDR3: CASSMQTGRPSGNTIYF. The CDR3 DNA follows: TGTGCCAGTAGTATGCAGACAGGGAGACCTTCTGGAAACACCATATATTTT. Combining the CDR3 with reference TRBV19 and TRBJ1-3 gives the whole variable domain DGGITQSPKYLFRKEGQNVTLSCEQNLNHDAMYWYRQDPGQGLRLIYYSQIVNDFQKGDIAEGYSVSREKKESFPLTVTSAQKNPTAFYLCASSMQTGRPSGNTIYFGEGSWLTVV.

The CDR3 DNA reads as TGTGCCAGCAGTGCCTACGTCAATCAGCCCCAGCATTTT. Its protein product is CASSAYVNQPQHF. This rearrangement joins TRBV6-1 to TRBJ1-5; D remains ambiguous. Germline V gene data show CDR1 as MNHNS and CDR2 as SASEGT. The CDR3 sequence is 13 residues long. The V end was cut by 4 bases, the J end by 3 bases, with 7 bases between.